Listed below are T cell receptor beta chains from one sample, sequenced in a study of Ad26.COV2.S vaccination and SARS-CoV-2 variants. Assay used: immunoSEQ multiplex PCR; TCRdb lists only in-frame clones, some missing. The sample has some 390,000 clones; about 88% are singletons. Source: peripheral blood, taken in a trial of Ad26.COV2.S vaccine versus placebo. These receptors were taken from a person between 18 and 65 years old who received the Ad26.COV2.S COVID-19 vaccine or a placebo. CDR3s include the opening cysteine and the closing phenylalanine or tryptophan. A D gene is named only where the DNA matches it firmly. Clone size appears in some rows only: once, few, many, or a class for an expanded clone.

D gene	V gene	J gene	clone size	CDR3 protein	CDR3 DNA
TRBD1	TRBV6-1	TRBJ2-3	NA	CASSEAGTGPSTDTQYF	TGTGCCAGCAGTGAAGCCGGGACAGGGCCCAGCACAGATACGCAGTATTTT
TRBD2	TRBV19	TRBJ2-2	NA	CASSIGTSGILMNGGELFF	TGTGCCAGTAGTATTGGGACTAGCGGGATCCTAATGAACGGCGGGGAGCTGTTTTTT
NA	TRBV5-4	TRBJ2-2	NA	CASSPGAATGELFF	TGTGCCAGCAGCCCCGGGGCTGCCACGGGGGAGCTGTTTTTT
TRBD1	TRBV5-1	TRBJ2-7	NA	CASSNGTGRTYEQYF	TGCGCCAGCAGCAACGGGACAGGGAGGACCTACGAGCAGTACTTC
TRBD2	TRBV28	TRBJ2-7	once	CASSTAGTYEQYF	TGTGCCAGCAGTACAGCGGGAACCTACGAGCAGTACTTC
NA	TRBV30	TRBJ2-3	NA	CAWSVSGTRTDTQYF	TGTGCCTGGAGTGTATCCGGGACTCGCACAGATACGCAGTATTTT
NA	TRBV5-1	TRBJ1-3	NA	CASSLRPLSSGNTIYF	TGCGCCAGCAGCTTGCGCCCACTTAGCTCTGGAAACACCATATATTTT
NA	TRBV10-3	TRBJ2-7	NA	CAISTWGTGPYEQYF	TGTGCCATCAGCACCTGGGGGACCGGGCCCTACGAGCAGTACTTC
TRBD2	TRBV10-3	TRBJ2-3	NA	CAISELGLAAPDTQYF	TGTGCCATCAGTGAGTTAGGACTAGCGGCCCCAGATACGCAGTATTTT
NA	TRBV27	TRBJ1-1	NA	CASSWGLDTEAFF	TGTGCCAGCAGCTGGGGTTTGGACACTGAAGCTTTCTTT
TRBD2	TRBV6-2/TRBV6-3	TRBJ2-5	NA	CASSYLAGGWETQYF	TGTGCCAGCAGTTACTTGGCGGGAGGTTGGGAGACCCAGTACTTC
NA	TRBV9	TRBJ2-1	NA	CASARDGSSYNEQFF	TGTGCCAGCGCAAGGGACGGGAGCTCCTACAATGAGCAGTTCTTC
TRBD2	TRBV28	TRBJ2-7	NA	CASSFMAGREYEQYF	TGTGCCAGCAGTTTTATGGCAGGGAGGGAATACGAGCAGTACTTC
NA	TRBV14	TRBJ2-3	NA	CASSQERADTQYF	TGTGCCAGCAGCCAAGAACGGGCAGATACGCAGTATTTT
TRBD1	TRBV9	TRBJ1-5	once	CASSVSPATGGQPQHF	TGTGCCAGCAGCGTATCTCCCGCGACAGGGGGTCAGCCCCAGCATTTT
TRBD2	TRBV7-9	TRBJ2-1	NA	CASSAPSGRNNEQFF	TGTGCCAGCTCAGCCCCTAGCGGGAGGAACAATGAGCAGTTCTTC
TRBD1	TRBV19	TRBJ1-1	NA	CASSTTGGTEAFF	TGTGCCAGTAGTACAACAGGGGGGACTGAAGCTTTCTTT
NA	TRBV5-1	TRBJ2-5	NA	CASSLEGQETQYF	TGCGCCAGCAGCTTGGAGGGTCAAGAGACCCAGTACTTC
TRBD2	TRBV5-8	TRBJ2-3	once	CASSPWTSGRTDTQYF	TGTGCCAGCAGCCCTTGGACTAGCGGGAGGACAGATACGCAGTATTTT
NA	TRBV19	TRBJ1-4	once	CASRPKGITNEKLFF	TGTGCCAGTAGACCTAAGGGAATTACTAATGAAAAACTGTTTTTT
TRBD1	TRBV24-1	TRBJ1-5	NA	CATSDATGVGQPQHF	TGTGCCACCAGTGATGCGACAGGGGTCGGTCAGCCCCAGCATTTT
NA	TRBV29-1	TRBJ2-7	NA	CSAPGPGSEQYF	TGCAGCGCTCCGGGACCAGGTTCCGAGCAGTACTTC
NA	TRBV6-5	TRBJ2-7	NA	CASTASRGSYEQYF	TGTGCCAGCACTGCCTCTAGGGGCTCCTACGAGCAGTACTTC
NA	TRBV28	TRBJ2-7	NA	CASNDLKPGEQYF	TGTGCCAGCAATGACCTCAAACCGGGCGAGCAGTACTTC
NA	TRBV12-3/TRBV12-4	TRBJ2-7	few	CASSLPGYEQYF	TGTGCCAGCAGTTTACCGGGGTACGAGCAGTACTTC
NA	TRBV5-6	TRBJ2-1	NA	CASSLAYGSRYNEQFF	TGTGCCAGCAGCTTGGCCTACGGGAGTAGGTACAATGAGCAGTTCTTC
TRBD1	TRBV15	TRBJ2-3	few	CATSRDRQGGKHTQYF	TGTGCCACCAGCAGAGACCGACAGGGGGGAAAACATACGCAGTATTTT
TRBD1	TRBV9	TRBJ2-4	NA	CASSDGTGNIQYF	TGTGCCAGCAGCGACGGGACAGGGAACATTCAGTACTTC